These T cell receptor beta chains were read from a single sample in a study of blood T cells in healthy people across ages. One entry per CDR3 protein results from TCRdb running MiXCR on the 5' RACE reads. The top ten hold 7.7% of the sample, which has about 1.7 million distinct CDR3 sequences, roughly 28% seen once. The source material was blood. The source of these receptors is a woman aged 30 to 39 in good health. CDR3s include the opening cysteine and the closing phenylalanine or tryptophan. D genes are given only for firm matches. Clone sizes are given selectively: once, few, many, or a class where the clone is expanded.

cdr3_aa cdr3_nt v_call clone_size j_call d_call cdr3_length
CASSIRGRGKETQYF TGTGCCAGCAGTATAAGGGGAAGAGGGAAAGAGACCCAGTACTTC TRBV14 . TRBJ2-5 . 15
CAISARPEQPQHF TGTGCCATCAGTGCTCGGCCGGAGCAGCCCCAGCATTTT TRBV10-3 few TRBJ1-5 . 13
CASSRTALVTSGANVLTF TGTGCCAGCAGCCGGACAGCGCTAGTCACCTCTGGGGCCAACGTCCTGACTTTC TRBV11-2 . TRBJ2-6 . 18
CASSPDRENLALHF TGCGCCAGCAGCCCGGACAGGGAAAATTTGGCCCTCCACTTT TRBV4-3 few TRBJ1-6 TRBD1 14
CASNRARDTEAFF TGTGCCAGCAATCGGGCGAGAGACACTGAAGCTTTCTTT TRBV3-1 . TRBJ1-1 . 13
CASRGPLVGNQPQHF TGTGCCAGCAGAGGACCCTTAGTTGGCAATCAGCCCCAGCATTTT TRBV6-6 few TRBJ1-5 . 15
CSASTTRDHRRFF TGCAGTGCTTCCACCACCCGGGACCACCGGCGGTTCTTC TRBV20-1 many TRBJ2-1 . 13
CSASDQYNEQFF TGCAGTGCTAGTGATCAATACAATGAGCAGTTCTTC TRBV20-1 . TRBJ2-1 . 12
CAGNGRTREQYF TGCGCCGGCAACGGTCGAACTAGGGAGCAGTACTTC TRBV4-3 . TRBJ2-7 . 12
CASSRPLSAGELFF TGCGCCAGCAGCCGGCCCTTGTCGGCCGGGGAGCTGTTTTTT TRBV4-1 once TRBJ2-2 . 14
CASSPYVSTYNEQFF TGTGCCAGCAGCCCGTACGTCTCGACCTACAATGAGCAGTTCTTC TRBV9 . TRBJ2-1 . 15
CASRLAGGPSPDTQYF TGTGCCAGCAGACTAGCGGGAGGGCCCTCCCCAGATACGCAGTATTTT TRBV7-9 . TRBJ2-3 TRBD2 16
CASSPRLVAGGRDTQYF TGCGCCAGCAGCCCCCGTCTGGTAGCGGGAGGGCGAGATACGCAGTATTTT TRBV5-1 few TRBJ2-3 TRBD2 17
CASSFAGFKDYGYTF TGTGCCAGCAGTTTTGCGGGGTTTAAAGACTATGGCTACACCTTC TRBV12-3/TRBV12-4 few TRBJ1-2 . 15
CASSLVGGSTEAFF TGTGCCAGCAGCCTAGTCGGGGGATCGACTGAAGCTTTCTTT TRBV3-1 many TRBJ1-1 . 14
CASSQVPSEVGTEAFF TGCGCCAGCAGCCAAGTCCCTAGTGAGGTCGGGACTGAAGCTTTCTTT TRBV4-3 . TRBJ1-1 . 16
CATSSLDTTNEKLFF TGTGCCACCAGCAGTCTCGATACAACTAATGAAAAACTGTTTTTT TRBV15 many TRBJ1-4 . 15
CSAITGGLNTGELFF TGCAGTGCTATTACAGGGGGCTTGAACACCGGGGAGCTGTTTTTT TRBV20-1 once TRBJ2-2 TRBD1 15
CASSEARRGRTETQYF TGTGCCAGCAGTGAAGCGAGGAGGGGGCGGACGGAGACCCAGTACTTC TRBV6-1 . TRBJ2-5 . 16
CASSLGGATDTQYF TGTGCCAGCAGCCTCGGGGGAGCCACAGATACGCAGTATTTT TRBV7-9 many TRBJ2-3 . 14
CASSQDIGWDQPQHF TGCGCCAGCAGCCAAGATATAGGGTGGGATCAGCCCCAGCATTTT TRBV4-1 . TRBJ1-5 . 15
CASSEPGQVWAEQFF TGTGCCAGCAGTGAGCCGGGACAGGTTTGGGCTGAGCAGTTCTTC TRBV25-1 few TRBJ2-1 TRBD1 15